These T cell receptor beta chains were read from a single sample in a study of T cells in Graves' hyperthyroidism and ophthalmopathy. In TCRdb, the multiplex PCR reads were re-called with MiXCR into one record per CDR3 protein. This sample has over 250,000 distinct CDR3 sequences; 12% to 15% occur once, and the top ten carry 34%. The sample comprised blood. The receptors were gathered from a woman in her thirties or forties with Graves' ophthalmopathy. Both conserved end residues are trimmed from each CDR3.

>TRBV5-7|17|TRBJ2-7
ASSLSPGVQRSAAYEQY
>TRBV20-1|11|TRBJ1-1
SASGTGHTEAF
>TRBV27|12|TRBJ1-6
ASSLVTANSPLH
>TRBV20-1|13|TRBJ1-5
SASPGRGPGQPQH
>TRBV10-3|15|TRBJ2-3
AISEFYAGDGPDTQY
>TRBV4-1|12|TRBJ1-1
ASSQGQGNTEAF
>TRBV20-1|11|TRBJ2-7
SAAGTASYEQY
>TRBV30|12|TRBJ2-5
AWTTSGIQETQY
>TRBV12-3/TRBV12-4|12|TRBJ1-1
ASSSGPGNTEAF
>TRBV6-1|13|TRBJ1-5
ASSPWTGVDQPQH
>TRBV7-9|15|TRBJ1-2
ASSFWDDISRGYGYT
>TRBV28|10|TRBJ2-5
ASSGFQETQY
>TRBV6-4|14|TRBJ2-2
ASSDSPGQGAGELF
>TRBV13|16|TRBJ2-1
ASSLWSGGPLIDNEQF
>TRBV28|11|TRBJ1-3
ASISTTGTAIY
>TRBV19|13|TRBJ2-2
ASSIGGRSTGELF
>TRBV6-1|13|TRBJ1-2
ASSEVAVPNYGYT